The entry below gives a single T cell receptor beta chain sequence along with its context. The data belong to a study of blood T cell repertoires in COVID-19. In the study's own analysis: Reference gene primer amplification in the assay estimated nucleated cell counts. TCRdb's copy holds only in-frame clones and misses some; the assay was immunoSEQ multiplex PCR. The V and J calls and clone size are taken from that table; D and trimming were inferred from the DNA. This repertoire shows 160,000 or so clones, around 75% found once; its top ten account for approximately 15%. CDR3 size: 16 residues. The junction had 8 bases not matched to a gene; V was cut back by 4 bases and J by 2 bases. Germline CDR1 MNHNS, CDR2 SASEGT.

This sequence originates from a woman aged 80 or over with acute or convalescent COVID-19. The chain employs TRBV6-1 and TRBJ2-5; 9 bases agree with TRBD2. Sequencing was performed on peripheral blood. CDR3 region: CASSAILTSGQETQYF. CDR3 bases: TGTGCCAGCAGTGCCATTCTAACTAGCGGGCAAGAGACCCAGTACTTC.